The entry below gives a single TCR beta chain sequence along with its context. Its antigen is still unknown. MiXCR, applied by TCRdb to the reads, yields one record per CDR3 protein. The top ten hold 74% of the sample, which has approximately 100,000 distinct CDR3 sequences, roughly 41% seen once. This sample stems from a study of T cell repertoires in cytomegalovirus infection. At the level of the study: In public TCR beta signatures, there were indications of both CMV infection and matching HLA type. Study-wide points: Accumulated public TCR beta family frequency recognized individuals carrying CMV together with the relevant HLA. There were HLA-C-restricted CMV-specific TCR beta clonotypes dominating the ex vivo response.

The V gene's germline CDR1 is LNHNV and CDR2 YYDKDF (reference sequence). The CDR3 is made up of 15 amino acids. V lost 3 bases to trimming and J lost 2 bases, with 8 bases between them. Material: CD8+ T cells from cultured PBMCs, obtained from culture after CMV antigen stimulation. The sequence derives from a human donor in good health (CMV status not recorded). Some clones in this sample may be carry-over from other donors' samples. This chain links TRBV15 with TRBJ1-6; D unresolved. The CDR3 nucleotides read TGTGCCACCAGCAGGGGTCCGCCCTATAATTCACCCCTCCACTTT. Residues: CATSRGPPYNSPLHF.